The clone carrying this TCR beta chain was seen only once. The authors ran the immunoSEQ assay, v3.0, at survey level. Profiled with immunoSEQ multiplex PCR; TCRdb holds only in-frame clones, not every one. The profile shows fewer than 30,000 clones, just under 85% of them singletons. The V and J ends lost 0 bases and 6 bases respectively, with 8 bases between them. Germline lookup yields CDR1 ENHRY and CDR2 SYGVKD. The CDR3 sequence is 13 residues long. The entry originates in a study of long-term antiretroviral therapy in people with HIV. This sequence originates from a man aged 25-40 years with HIV. Sequencing used unsorted PBMCs, obtained 0.7 years before starting antiretroviral therapy. The genes are TRBV10-3 and TRBJ1-1; D ambiguous. CDR3 protein: CAISESRFAEAFF. The CDR3 coding sequence is TGTGCCATCAGTGAGTCCCGCTTCGCTGAAGCTTTCTTT.